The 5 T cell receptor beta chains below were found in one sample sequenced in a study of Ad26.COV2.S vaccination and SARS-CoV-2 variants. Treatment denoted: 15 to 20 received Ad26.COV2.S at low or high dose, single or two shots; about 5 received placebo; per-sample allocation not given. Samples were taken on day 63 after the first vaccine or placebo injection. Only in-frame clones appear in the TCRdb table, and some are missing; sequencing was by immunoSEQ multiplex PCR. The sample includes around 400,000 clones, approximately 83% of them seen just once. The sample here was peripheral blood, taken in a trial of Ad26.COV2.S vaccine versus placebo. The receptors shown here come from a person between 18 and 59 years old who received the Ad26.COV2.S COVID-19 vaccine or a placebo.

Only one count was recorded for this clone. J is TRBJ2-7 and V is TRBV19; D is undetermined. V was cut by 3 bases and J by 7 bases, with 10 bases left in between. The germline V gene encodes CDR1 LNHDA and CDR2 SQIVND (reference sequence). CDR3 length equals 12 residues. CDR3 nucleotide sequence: TGTGCCAGTAGTATGTTGGGTGGGGAGCAGTACTTC. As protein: CASSMLGGEQYF.

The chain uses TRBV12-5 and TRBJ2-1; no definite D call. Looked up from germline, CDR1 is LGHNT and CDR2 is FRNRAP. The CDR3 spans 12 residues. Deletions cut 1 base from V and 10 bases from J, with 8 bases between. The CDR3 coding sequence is TGTGCTAGTGGTTTGGATTACGGCGAGCAGTTCTTC. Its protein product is CASGLDYGEQFF.

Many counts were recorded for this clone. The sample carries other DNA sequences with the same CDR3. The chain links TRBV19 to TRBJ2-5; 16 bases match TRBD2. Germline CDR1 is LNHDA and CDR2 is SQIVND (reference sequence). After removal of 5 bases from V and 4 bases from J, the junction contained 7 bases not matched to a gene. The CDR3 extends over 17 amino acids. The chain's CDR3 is CASSAGLAGGPRETQYF. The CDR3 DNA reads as TGTGCCAGTAGTGCGGGACTAGCGGGAGGGCCTAGAGAGACCCAGTACTTC. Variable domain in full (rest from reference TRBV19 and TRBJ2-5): DGGITQSPKYLFRKEGQNVTLSCEQNLNHDAMYWYRQDPGQGLRLIYYSQIVNDFQKGDIAEGYSVSREKKESFPLTVTSAQKNPTAFYLCASSAGLAGGPRETQYFGPGTRLLVL.

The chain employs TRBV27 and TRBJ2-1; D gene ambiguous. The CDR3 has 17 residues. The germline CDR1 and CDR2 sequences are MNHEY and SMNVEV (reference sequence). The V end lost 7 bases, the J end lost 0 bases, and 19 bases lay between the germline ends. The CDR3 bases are TGTGCCAGCACCTTCTTCCCCGGGCCGAGCTCCTACAATGAGCAGTTCTTC. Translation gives CASTFFPGPSSYNEQFF.

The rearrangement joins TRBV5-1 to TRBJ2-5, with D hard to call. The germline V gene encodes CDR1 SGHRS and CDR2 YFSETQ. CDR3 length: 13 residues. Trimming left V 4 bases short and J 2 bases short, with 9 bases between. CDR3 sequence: CASSRKVQETQYF. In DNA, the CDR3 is TGCGCCAGCAGCCGCAAGGTTCAAGAGACCCAGTACTTC.